These 6 T cell receptor beta chains were sequenced from one sample in a study of blood T cell repertoires in COVID-19. Profiling relied on immunoSEQ multiplex PCR, and the TCRdb table lists in-frame clones only, not all of them. The table has 470,000 or so clones, over 75% seen once. The specimen was peripheral blood. The origin of the receptors is a human donor in a cohort sampled during active COVID-19.

The V gene is TRBV7-2, the J gene TRBJ2-1; possibly TRBD2 for D (5 bases). The CDR3 contains 16 residues. Germline V gives CDR1 SGHTA, CDR2 FQGNSA. Trimming stripped 2 bases from V and 5 bases from J, with 16 bases between. DNA for the CDR3: TGTGCCAGCAGCTTACAAAATCTGCGGGTTCACAATGAGCAGTTCTTC. Its translation: CASSLQNLRVHNEQFF.

This chain joins TRBV28 and TRBJ1-2, with 8 bases that match TRBD1. Germline V lookup: CDR1 MDHEN, CDR2 SYDVKM. This CDR3 is 14 amino acids long. With V trimmed by 5 bases and J by 13 bases, 15 bases remained unmatched. The CDR3 DNA is TGTGCCAGCAGTCATTCGTCCGCGGACAGGGAGGGCACCTTC. Its translation is CASSHSSADREGTF.

This sequence joins TRBV27 and TRBJ1-1; 9 positions agree with TRBD1. V lost 1 base to trimming and J lost 7 bases; unmatched junction nucleotides: 10. CDR3 size: 16 residues. CDR1 is MNHEY and CDR2 is SMNVEV in the germline V gene (reference sequence). This CDR3 reads CASSLLWTDRGYEAFF. CDR3 DNA sequence: TGTGCCAGCAGTTTATTGTGGACGGACAGGGGATATGAAGCTTTCTTT.

The chain uses TRBV15 and TRBJ2-7, with no clear D. CDR3 size: 14 residues. Germline values: CDR1 LNHNV, CDR2 YYDKDF (reference sequence). Trimming stripped 0 bases from V and 4 bases from J, with 10 bases between. CDR3 nucleotides: TGTGCCACCAGCAGAGATCAAACAATGTACGAGCAGTACTTC. It translates to CATSRDQTMYEQYF.

The CDR3 sequence: CASSLAQIQETQYF. CDR3 DNA: TGTGCCAGCAGCTTAGCACAAATACAAGAGACCCAGTACTTC. The rearrangement links TRBV7-9 to TRBJ2-5; no firm D call. Germline V gene lookup returns CDR1 SEHNR and CDR2 FQNEAQ (reference sequence). The CDR3 runs 14 residues. Deletions cut 0 bases from V and 2 bases from J, with 7 bases between.

The chain has TRBV5-1 and TRBJ1-2, with D tentatively TRBD1 (6 bases). V was cut by 5 bases and J by 1 base, with 18 bases left in between. Germline CDR1 and CDR2: SGHRS and YFSETQ. The CDR3 extends over 16 amino acids. CDR3 sequence: CASRSQTGRRNYGYTF. The CDR3 DNA sequence: TGCGCCAGCAGGTCACAAACAGGGCGTCGTAACTATGGCTACACCTTC. The entire variable domain, with the rest obtained from reference TRBV5-1 and TRBJ1-2, is as follows: KAGVTQTPRYLIKTRGQQVTLSCSPISGHRSVSWYQQTPGQGLQFLFEYFSETQRNKGNFPGRFSGRQFSNSRSEMNVSTLELGDSALYLCASRSQTGRRNYGYTFGSGTRLTVV.